The sample holds a few counts of the clone carrying this T cell receptor beta chain. These data come from a study of T-cell reconstitution after alpha-beta-depleted transplantation in children. The CDR3 is made up of 12 amino acids. V was clipped by 7 bases and J by 11 bases, with 20 bases between them. Germline V gives CDR1 SQVTM, CDR2 ANQGSEA. Unique molecular identifiers tagged the TCRbeta library. TCRdb itself ran the PCR reads through MiXCR, one entry per CDR3 protein. The sample carries about 540,000 distinct CDR3 sequences, around 19% recorded once. The receptor was isolated from a human donor who donated a stem cell graft to a child with acute lymphoblastic leukemia. The source material was PBMCs from the stem cell graft donor, sampled from the stem cell graft. The V call is TRBV29-1, the J call TRBJ1-2; D uncertain. The CDR3 here is CSAILEPGCYTF. The CDR3, as DNA: TGCAGCGCCATACTAGAGCCAGGATGTTACACCTTC. Using reference TRBV29-1 and TRBJ1-2 for the parts outside the CDR3, the full variable domain is SAVISQKPSRDICQRGTSLTIQCQVDSQVTMMFWYRQQPGQSLTLIATANQGSEATYESGFVIDKFPISRPNLTFSTLTVSNMSPEDSSIYLCSAILEPGCYTFGSGTRLTVV.